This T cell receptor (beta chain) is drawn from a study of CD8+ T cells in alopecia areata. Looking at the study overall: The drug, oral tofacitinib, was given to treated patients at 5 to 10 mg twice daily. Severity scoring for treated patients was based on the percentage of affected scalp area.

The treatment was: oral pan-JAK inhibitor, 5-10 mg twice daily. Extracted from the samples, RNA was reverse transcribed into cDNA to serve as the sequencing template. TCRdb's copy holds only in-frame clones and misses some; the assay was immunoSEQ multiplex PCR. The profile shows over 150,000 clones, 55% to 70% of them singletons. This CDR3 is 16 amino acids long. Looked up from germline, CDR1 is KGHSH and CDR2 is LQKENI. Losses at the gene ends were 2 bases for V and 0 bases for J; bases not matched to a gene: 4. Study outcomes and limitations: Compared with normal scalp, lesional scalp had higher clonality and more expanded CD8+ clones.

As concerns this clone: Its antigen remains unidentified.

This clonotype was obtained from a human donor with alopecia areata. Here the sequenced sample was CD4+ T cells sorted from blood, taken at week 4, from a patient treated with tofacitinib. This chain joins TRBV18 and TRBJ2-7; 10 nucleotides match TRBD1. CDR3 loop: CASSPDRGLISYEQYF. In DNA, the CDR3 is TGTGCCAGCTCACCAGACAGGGGGCTGATCTCCTACGAGCAGTACTTC.